The next 25 T cell receptor beta chains were all read from a single sample in a study of response to subunit inactivated influenza vaccine. TCRdb independently ran MiXCR on the RT-PCR reads; one entry per CDR3 protein. The sample includes some 540,000 distinct CDR3 sequences, under 25% of them seen just once. Another study also made use of these data, one on T cells expressing NK-cell markers. That paper notes: In generating TCR beta cDNA, 5'RACE template switching with UMIs was used.

Sample: CD4+ T cells sorted from PBMCs, taken 11 to 12 days after vaccination. Source of these receptors: a middle-aged man who received an inactivated influenza vaccine.

This clonotype showed up many times. The CDR3 region has the DNA TGTGCCAGCAGCTTATACACCCTCCAGCAGTACTTC. This gives the protein CASSLYTLQQYF. The rearrangement links TRBV11-2 to TRBJ2-7; no clear D gene. Per germline, CDR1 SGHAT and CDR2 FQNNGV. This CDR3 is built from 12 residues. Trimming took 2 bases from V and 8 from J, leaving 10 bases between them.

The chain is built from TRBV4-2 and TRBJ2-2, with D possibly TRBD1 on 6 matching bases. CDR1 LGHNA and CDR2 YNFKEQ come from the germline V gene. With 1 base removed from V and 5 bases from J, the gap between germline ends came to 14 bases. CDR3 length equals 16 residues. In DNA, the CDR3 is TGTGCCAGCAGCCAAGTGTGGGGGCGCGGGACCGGGGAGCTGTTTTTT. Translated, it gives CASSQVWGRGTGELFF.

The gene calls are TRBV10-3 and TRBJ2-5; 8 bases line up with TRBD1. The CDR3 sequence is 13 residues long. J lost 4 bases, V lost 4 bases, and 2 bases had no gene match. Looked up from germline, CDR1 is ENHRY and CDR2 is SYGVKD. The CDR3 loop is CAISGTGRETQYF. For the CDR3, the DNA is TGTGCCATCAGTGGGACAGGGCGAGAGACCCAGTACTTC.

This clonotype was seen a handful of times. The rearrangement uses TRBV9 and TRBJ2-5; unclear D gene. Trimming pared 2 bases from V and 2 bases from J, leaving 10 bases between. Germline values: CDR1 SGDLS, CDR2 YYNGEE. CDR3 length: 14 amino acids. The CDR3 loop is CASSVAVGQETQYF. The CDR3 DNA is TGTGCCAGCAGCGTTGCGGTCGGTCAAGAGACCCAGTACTTC. The variable domain in full, completed from reference TRBV9 and TRBJ2-5, reads DSGVTQTPKHLITATGQRVTLRCSPRSGDLSVYWYQQSLDQGLQFLIQYYNGEERAKGNILERFSAQQFPDLHSELNLSSLELGDSALYFCASSVAVGQETQYFGPGTRLLVL.

The chain is built from TRBV11-2 and TRBJ1-2; tentative D call: TRBD1 (6 bases). CDR1 SGHAT and CDR2 FQNNGV come from the germline V gene. CDR3 size: 13 residues. Trimming pared 5 bases from V and 6 bases from J, leaving 13 bases between. CDR3 sequence: CASSLDRRNGYTF. For the CDR3, the DNA is TGTGCCAGCAGCCTCGACAGGAGAAATGGCTACACCTTC.

The chain carries TRBV7-3 and TRBJ2-7; 14 bases agree with TRBD2. Germline V gene lookup returns CDR1 SGHTA and CDR2 FQGTGA. The length of the CDR3 is 14 residues. J gave up 6 bases and V 5 bases, and 3 bases lay outside the gene matches. Here the CDR3 DNA reads TGTGCCAGCAGCCTAGGGACTAGCGGGAGCGAGCAGTACTTC. Amino acids: CASSLGTSGSEQYF. Full variable domain (missing parts from reference TRBV7-3 and TRBJ2-7): GAGVSQTPSNKVTEKGKYVELRCDPISGHTALYWYRQSLGQGPEFLIYFQGTGAADDSGLPNDRFFAVRPEGSVSTLKIQRTERGDSAVYLCASSLGTSGSEQYFGPGTRLTVT.

Only a few counts were recorded for this clonotype. The J gene is TRBJ2-6, the V gene TRBV20-1; TRBD1 agrees at 12 bases. The ends lost 3 bases at V and 4 bases at J; junction bases unmatched: 7. The CDR3 sequence is 17 residues long. Germline V gene data show CDR1 as DFQATT and CDR2 as SNEGSKA (reference sequence). The chain's CDR3 is CSARGDRGRSGANVLTF. CDR3 sequence (DNA): TGCAGTGCTAGGGGGGACAGGGGGCGGTCAGGGGCCAACGTCCTGACTTTC.

The chain combines TRBV18 with TRBJ2-7; tentative D call: TRBD1 (6 bases). Trimming removed 5 bases from V and 6 bases from J, with 14 bases in between. Per germline, CDR1 KGHSH and CDR2 LQKENI. This CDR3 is built from 13 residues. This CDR3 reads CASSGLQGTEQYF. The CDR3 coding sequence is TGTGCCAGCTCAGGATTACAGGGTACCGAGCAGTACTTC.

The rearrangement uses TRBV6-5 and TRBJ2-7; a weak D match, TRBD1 (5 bases). In germline, CDR1 is MNHEY, CDR2 SVGAGI. The length of the CDR3 is 13 residues. V was trimmed by 6 bases and J by 3 bases, leaving 12 bases between them. CDR3 protein: CASRLRQHYEQYF. The CDR3 DNA sequence: TGTGCCAGCAGACTAAGACAGCACTACGAGCAGTACTTC.

This clonotype was seen only once. The chain combines TRBV6-2 or TRBV6-3 with TRBJ2-5; D may correspond to TRBD1 or TRBD2 (5 bases each). The CDR3 runs to 16 residues. V lost 0 bases to trimming and J lost 5 bases, with 16 bases between them. The germline CDR1 and CDR2 sequences are MNHEY and SVGEGT. This chain's CDR3 is CASSYSSGRPRETQYF. CDR3 sequence (DNA): TGTGCCAGCAGTTACTCTTCGGGGCGGCCGCGGGAGACCCAGTACTTC.

This sequence joins TRBV5-1 and TRBJ2-5; 7 nucleotides match TRBD2. CDR1 SGHRS and CDR2 YFSETQ come from the germline V gene. The V segment lost 4 bases and the J segment 2 bases; nucleotides outside the gene matches: 2. The CDR3 is 13 residues long. CDR3 in amino acids: CASSTGLQETQYF. DNA for the CDR3: TGCGCCAGCAGCACGGGACTACAAGAGACCCAGTACTTC.

This rearrangement joins TRBV29-1 to TRBJ2-1; no reliable D call. V dropped 5 bases and J dropped 1 base, with 6 bases sitting between them. The CDR3 loop spans 12 amino acids. CDR1 is SQVTM and CDR2 is ANQGSEA in the germline V gene. The CDR3 loop reads CSVRHSYNEQFF. The CDR3 DNA follows: TGCAGCGTTCGTCATTCCTACAATGAGCAGTTCTTC.

This clonotype appeared a few times. The rearrangement links TRBV3-1 to TRBJ2-1; a possible D gene is TRBD2 (5 bases). Germline loops: CDR1 LGHDT, CDR2 YNNKEL (reference sequence). This CDR3 has 13 residues. With 4 bases removed from V and 8 bases from J, the gap between germline ends came to 12 bases. Here the CDR3 DNA reads TGTGCCAGCAGCCCCACGTCGGAGGATGAGCAGTTCTTC. It is translated as CASSPTSEDEQFF.

This chain's CDR3 is CAISGGQGGGYTF. In nucleotides, the CDR3 is TGTGCCATCAGTGGGGGACAGGGAGGCGGCTACACCTTC. The chain carries TRBV10-3 and TRBJ1-2; the match to TRBD1 covers 9 bases. The CDR3 consists of 13 residues. Germline assignment: CDR1 ENHRY and CDR2 SYGVKD. V shed 4 bases and J 8 bases; nucleotides not matched to a gene: 5.

At least ten counts were recorded for this clonotype. The rearrangement joins TRBV12-3 or TRBV12-4 to TRBJ2-5, with a tentative D call TRBD1 (6 bases). This CDR3 has 16 amino acids. V shed 1 base and J shed 1 base, with 13 bases lying between them. The CDR3 sequence: CASSLGGLSPQETQYF. In DNA form, the CDR3 reads TGTGCCAGCAGTTTAGGGGGGCTCTCGCCCCAAGAGACCCAGTACTTC.

This clonotype was detected a few times. The chain recombines TRBV2 with TRBJ1-1, with unresolved D. This CDR3 is built from 14 residues. Germline CDR1 and CDR2: SNHLY and FYNNEI. Between the trimmed V and J ends, which lost 7 bases and 0 bases, there was a span of 12 bases. The CDR3 sequence: CASKGLAVNTEAFF. The CDR3 DNA reads TGTGCCAGCAAAGGATTGGCGGTGAACACTGAAGCTTTCTTT.

This clonotype appeared a few times. CDR3: CASRPGGSGANVLTF. The DNA for the CDR3 is TGTGCCAGCAGACCGGGTGGCTCTGGGGCCAACGTCCTGACTTTC. The gene calls are TRBV7-8 and TRBJ2-6; the D is unclear. Deletions cut 6 bases from V and 0 bases from J, with 9 bases between. The CDR3 contains 15 residues. CDR1 and CDR2 (germline): SGHVS, FQNEAQ.

There are a few counts of this clonotype. The rearrangement uses TRBV25-1 and TRBJ2-7; 12 bases map to TRBD2. V shed 4 bases, J shed 0 bases, and the junction held 13 bases outside the gene matches. CDR3 length: 19 residues. The germline V gene encodes CDR1 MGHDK and CDR2 SYGVNS. CDR3 amino acids: CASSARPGLAGSSSYEQYF. CDR3 in DNA: TGTGCCAGCAGTGCCCGGCCCGGACTAGCGGGATCGAGCTCCTACGAGCAGTACTTC.

This clonotype was recorded a few times. The rearrangement joins TRBV3-1 to TRBJ2-1; 8 bases fit TRBD2. Looked up from germline, CDR1 is LGHDT and CDR2 is YNNKEL (reference sequence). The CDR3 spans 14 residues. V shed 4 bases and J 7 bases; nucleotides not matched to a gene: 6. The CDR3 DNA is TGTGCCAGCAGCCGCCGGGGGGGGGCAAATGAGCAGTTCTTC. As protein: CASSRRGGANEQFF.

This clonotype showed up just a few times. The chain carries TRBV20-1 and TRBJ2-7; 10 nucleotides agree with TRBD2. The ends lost 3 bases at V and 3 bases at J; junction bases unmatched: 5. CDR1 and CDR2 (germline): DFQATT, SNEGSKA (reference sequence). CDR3 size: 14 residues. CDR3 loop: CSARSLAGVYEQYF. The DNA of the CDR3 is TGCAGTGCTAGGAGTCTAGCGGGAGTCTACGAGCAGTACTTC.

This clonotype was counted only a few times. This chain uses TRBV7-9 with TRBJ2-2; D call uncertain. CDR1 is SEHNR, CDR2 FQNEAQ, per germline (reference sequence). The ends were cut back, 2 bases at V and 2 bases at J, with 9 bases in the middle. The CDR3 spans 15 residues. CDR3: CASSLPYINTGELFF. The CDR3 coding sequence is TGTGCCAGCAGCTTACCCTACATCAACACCGGGGAGCTGTTTTTT.

The J gene is TRBJ2-2, the V gene TRBV7-2; D may be TRBD1 (5 bases). Germline V lookup: CDR1 SGHTA, CDR2 FQGNSA. The germline V and J ends were trimmed by 7 bases and 6 bases, with 15 bases remaining between them. The CDR3 consists of 14 residues. The DNA for the CDR3 is TGTGCCAGCAACCACGGCCTAGGGGCCGGGGAGCTGTTTTTT. Translated, it gives CASNHGLGAGELFF.

The chain combines TRBV7-2 with TRBJ2-3; D not certain. Trimming took off 5 bases at V and 0 bases at J, with 12 bases between the two ends. CDR3 length: 15 amino acids. Germline values: CDR1 SGHTA, CDR2 FQGNSA. The CDR3 DNA reads as TGTGCCAGCAGCCGCGTGGTGGATAGCACAGATACGCAGTATTTT. Translating it yields CASSRVVDSTDTQYF.

J is TRBJ2-5 and V is TRBV20-1, with D possibly being TRBD2 (5 bases). The germline V gene encodes CDR1 DFQATT and CDR2 SNEGSKA (reference sequence). The CDR3 runs 14 residues. The V and J ends lost 6 bases and 5 bases respectively, with 19 bases between them. The CDR3 DNA reads TGCAGTGCAACATACCGAAGGGAGAGGGAGACCCAGTACTTC. This codes for CSATYRRERETQYF.

The chain combines TRBV12-3 or TRBV12-4 with TRBJ2-2; TRBD2 matches 9 bases. This CDR3 has 15 residues. V was pared by 2 bases and J by 5 bases, with 3 bases of the junction left unmatched. The CDR3 DNA follows: TGTGCCAGCAGTTTATCTAGCGGGGCAACCGGGGAGCTGTTTTTT. This translates into CASSLSSGATGELFF.